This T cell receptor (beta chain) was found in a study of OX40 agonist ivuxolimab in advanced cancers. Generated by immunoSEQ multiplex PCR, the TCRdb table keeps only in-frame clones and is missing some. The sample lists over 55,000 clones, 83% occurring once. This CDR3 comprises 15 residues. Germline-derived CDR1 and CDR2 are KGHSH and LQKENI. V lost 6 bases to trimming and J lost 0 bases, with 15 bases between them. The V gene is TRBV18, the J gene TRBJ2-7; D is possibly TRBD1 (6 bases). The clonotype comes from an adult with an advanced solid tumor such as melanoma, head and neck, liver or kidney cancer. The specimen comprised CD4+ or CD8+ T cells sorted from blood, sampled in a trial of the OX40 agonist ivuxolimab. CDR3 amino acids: CASSQTQGTSYEQYF. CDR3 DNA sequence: TGTGCCAGCTCTCAAACCCAGGGGACCTCCTACGAGCAGTACTTC. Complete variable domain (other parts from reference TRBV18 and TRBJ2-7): NAGVMQNPRHLVRRRGQEARLRCSPMKGHSHVYWYRQLPEEGLKFMVYLQKENIIDESGMPKERFSAEFPKEGPSILRIQQVVRGDSAAYFCASSQTQGTSYEQYFGPGTRLTVT.